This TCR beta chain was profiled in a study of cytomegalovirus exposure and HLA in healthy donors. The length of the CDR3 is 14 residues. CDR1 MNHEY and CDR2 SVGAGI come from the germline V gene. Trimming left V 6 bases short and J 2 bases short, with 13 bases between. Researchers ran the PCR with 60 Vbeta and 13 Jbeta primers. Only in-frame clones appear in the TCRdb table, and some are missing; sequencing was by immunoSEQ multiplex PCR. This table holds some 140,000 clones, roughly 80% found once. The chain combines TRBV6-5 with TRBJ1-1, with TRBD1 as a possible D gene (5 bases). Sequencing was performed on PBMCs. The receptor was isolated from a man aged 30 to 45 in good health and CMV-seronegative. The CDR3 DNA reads TGTGCCAGCAGCCGCCCGGGGGGTAACACTGAAGCTTTCTTT. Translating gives CASSRPGGNTEAFF.